The 4 T cell receptor beta chains in this list originate from one sample, sequenced in a study of shared clonotypes between healthy human individuals. CD45RO-negative, CCR7-selected cells formed the naive CD8 fraction, which excluded terminally differentiated effector memory CD45RA+ cells. The method was immunoSEQ multiplex PCR; TCRdb's version includes in-frame clones alone and lacks a portion of them. The repertoire holds 700,000 to 950,000 clones, with about 96% as singletons. The specimen sequenced was naive CD8+ T cells sorted from blood. The receptors shown here come from a man between 25 and 39 years old in good health.

V is TRBV7-2 and J is TRBJ2-7; D not certain. The germline gives CDR1 SGHTA, CDR2 FQGNSA. V lost 5 bases to trimming and J lost 2 bases, with 10 bases between them. The CDR3 covers 13 residues. The CDR3 DNA reads TGTGCCAGCAGCGACACCAATACCTACGAGCAGTACTTC. Protein product: CASSDTNTYEQYF.

The table lists this clone with a count of one. This CDR3 is also generated by other DNA sequences in the sample. CDR3: CASSVAGSFTDTQYF. CDR3 nucleotide sequence: TGTGCCAGCAGCGTAGCGGGGAGCTTCACAGATACGCAGTATTTT. J is TRBJ2-3 and V is TRBV9, with D perhaps matching TRBD2 (5 bases). V was shortened by 0 bases and J by 2 bases, with 10 bases between the two germline ends. CDR3 length: 15 amino acids. Germline values: CDR1 SGDLS, CDR2 YYNGEE.

The V gene is TRBV7-9, the J gene TRBJ2-7; no reliable D call. The germline V gene encodes CDR1 SEHNR and CDR2 FQNEAQ (reference sequence). The CDR3 runs 15 residues. V lost 1 base and J lost 5, with 15 bases in between. The CDR3 DNA reads as TGTGCCAGCAGCTTAGGGGCTCTAGATCAGAACGAGCAGTACTTC. It yields the protein CASSLGALDQNEQYF. Full variable domain (rest looked up from reference TRBV7-9 and TRBJ2-7): DTGVSQNPRHKITKRGQNVTFRCDPISEHNRLYWYRQTLGQGPEFLTYFQNEAQLEKSRLLSDRFSAERPKGSFSTLEIQRTEQGDSAMYLCASSLGALDQNEQYFGPGTRLTVT.

V and J are TRBV2 and TRBJ2-6, with D perhaps matching TRBD1 (6 bases). Germline V lookup: CDR1 SNHLY, CDR2 FYNNEI. V gave up 6 bases and J gave up 15 bases, with 12 bases separating them. The CDR3 totals 11 residues. CDR3 amino acids: CASRTQGGLTF. In DNA, the CDR3 is TGTGCCAGCAGGACACAGGGTGGCCTGACTTTC.